This passage covers 8 T cell receptor beta chains from one sample sequenced in a study of patients and donors after allogeneic stem cell transplantation. Each CDR3 protein is one row after TCRdb ran MiXCR on the RT-PCR reads. The repertoire consists of roughly 960,000 distinct CDR3 sequences, with under 20% occurring once and the leading ten covering around 6%. What was sequenced was blood, either unsorted or a sorted T cell fraction (not recorded which). The receptors come from a human donor who was either an allogeneic HSCT recipient or a stem cell or donor lymphocyte infusion donor (not recorded which). It is not recorded whose cells these are; they may come from a transplant donor.

This clonotype appeared once. The J gene is TRBJ2-3, the V gene TRBV10-3; D remains ambiguous. The CDR3 runs to 15 residues. CDR1 and CDR2 (germline): ENHRY, SYGVKD. The V and J ends lost 6 bases and 2 bases respectively, with 15 bases between them. CDR3 sequence: CAIRSGGSITDTQYF. The CDR3 DNA reads as TGTGCCATCAGGTCCGGTGGCAGCATCACAGATACGCAGTATTTT.

This clonotype was recorded a few times. This chain joins TRBV5-1 and TRBJ1-5; 7 bases agree with TRBD1. The CDR3 has 17 residues. Trimming took 4 bases from V and 4 from J; bases not matched to a gene: 14. Germline assignment: CDR1 SGHRS and CDR2 YFSETQ. CDR3 sequence: CASSPGGGTVFNQPQHF. CDR3 DNA: TGCGCCAGCAGCCCCGGAGGAGGGACAGTCTTTAATCAGCCCCAGCATTTT.

The chain joins TRBV20-1 to TRBJ1-2; 7 nucleotides match TRBD1. Trimming cost V 7 bases and J 7 bases; bases outside gene matches: 3. The V gene's germline CDR1 is DFQATT and CDR2 SNEGSKA (reference sequence). The CDR3 runs 10 residues. CDR3 sequence: CSGQGCGYTF. The CDR3, as DNA: TGCAGTGGACAGGGCTGTGGCTACACCTTC.

This chain links TRBV7-6 with TRBJ2-7; a possible D gene is TRBD1 (6 bases). The germline gives CDR1 SGHVS, CDR2 FNYEAQ. The ends were cut back, 3 bases at V and 6 bases at J, with 12 bases in the middle. This CDR3 comprises 13 residues. This CDR3 reads CASSLDRTGEQYF. CDR3 bases: TGTGCCAGCAGCTTGGACAGAACTGGCGAGCAGTACTTC. The full variable domain, rest sourced from reference TRBV7-6 and TRBJ2-7, is GAGVSQSPRYKVTKRGQDVALRCDPISGHVSLYWYRQALGQGPEFLTYFNYEAQQDKSGLPNDRFSAERPEGSISTLTIQRTEQRDSAMYRCASSLDRTGEQYFGPGTRLTVT.

This clonotype came up a few times. The chain employs TRBV3-1 and TRBJ2-1; TRBD2 matches at 12 bases. The germline gives CDR1 LGHDT, CDR2 YNNKEL (reference sequence). This CDR3 is 14 amino acids long. Trimming cost V 5 bases and J 9 bases; bases outside gene matches: 5. CDR3 bases: TGTGCCAGCAGCATCCTAGCGGGAGGGGGTGAGCAGTTCTTC. Translation gives CASSILAGGGEQFF.

This rearrangement joins TRBV18 to TRBJ1-2, with no clear D. V lost 3 bases, J lost 4 bases, and 6 bases lay in between. CDR1 is KGHSH, CDR2 LQKENI, per germline. CDR3 length: 12 residues. CDR3 sequence (DNA): TGTGCCAGCTCACCGTACTCCTATGGCTACACCTTC. This codes for CASSPYSYGYTF.

As concerns this clonotype: One end of the junction varies from germline; a read error may be responsible. This chain uses TRBV20-1 with TRBJ2-7; D not resolved. There are 11 residues in the CDR3. CDR1 is DFQATT, CDR2 SNEGSKA, per germline (reference sequence). CDR3 region: CSARARAQLSF. In nucleotides, the CDR3 is TGCAGTGCTAGGGCTCGGGCCCAGCTATCATTC.

This clonotype was seen a handful of times. This chain uses TRBV3-1 with TRBJ2-1, with 8 bases aligning to TRBD2. J gave up 6 bases and V 3 bases, and 16 bases lay outside the gene matches. Germline V CDR1 and CDR2: LGHDT, YNNKEL (reference sequence). There are 18 residues in the CDR3. CDR3 residues: CASSHQVWSGGRGNEQFF. DNA of the CDR3: TGTGCCAGCAGCCACCAAGTTTGGTCGGGAGGGCGGGGCAATGAGCAGTTCTTC.